This T cell receptor (beta chain) appears in the sequencing data of a study of cytomegalovirus exposure and HLA in healthy donors. Broader study findings: Cytomegalovirus association was assigned to about 150 TCR beta chains. An analysis was carried out at a later point. It showed that HLA-associated TCR beta chains were more clonally expanded than equally common non-associated chains. Apart from CMV serostatus, no immune exposure information was available. As a later analysis revealed, the rate of TCR association differed by HLA locus, with DRB1 most and HLA-C fewest.

Turning to this clone: What it binds is not known.

CDR1 is SGDLS and CDR2 is YYNGEE in the germline V gene. The V and J ends lost 3 bases and 9 bases respectively, with 15 bases between them. The CDR3 length is 13 residues. PCR involved 60 Vbeta and 13 Jbeta primers. The assay was immunoSEQ multiplex PCR, and TCRdb's table has in-frame clones only and misses some. The sample lists around 160,000 clones, around 80% seen once, with 8.5% in the top ten. The TCR comes from a male donor in good health and CMV-seropositive. This rearrangement joins TRBV9 to TRBJ1-1; maybe TRBD1 (6 bases). The specimen was PBMCs. This CDR3 reads CASSEGRGWKAFF. CDR3 in DNA: TGTGCCAGCAGCGAAGGCAGGGGATGGAAAGCTTTCTTT.